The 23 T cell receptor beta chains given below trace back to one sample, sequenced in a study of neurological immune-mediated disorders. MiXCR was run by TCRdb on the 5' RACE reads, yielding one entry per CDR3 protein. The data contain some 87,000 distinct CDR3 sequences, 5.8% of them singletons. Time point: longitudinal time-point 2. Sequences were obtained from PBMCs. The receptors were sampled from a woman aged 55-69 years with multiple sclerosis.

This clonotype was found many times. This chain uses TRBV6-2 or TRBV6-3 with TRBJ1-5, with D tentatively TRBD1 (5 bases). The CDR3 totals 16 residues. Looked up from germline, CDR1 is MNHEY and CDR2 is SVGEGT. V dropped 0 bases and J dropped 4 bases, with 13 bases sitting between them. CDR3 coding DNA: TGTGCCAGCAGTTACTCGAAAGGGGTGAGGAATCAGCCCCAGCATTTT. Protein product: CASSYSKGVRNQPQHF.

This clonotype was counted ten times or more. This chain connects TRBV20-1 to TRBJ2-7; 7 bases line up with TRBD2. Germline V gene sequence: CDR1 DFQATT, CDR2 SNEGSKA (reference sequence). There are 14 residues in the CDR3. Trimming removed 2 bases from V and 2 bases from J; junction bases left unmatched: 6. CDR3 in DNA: TGCAGTGCTAGAATCGCGGGGGATACCTACGAGCAGTACTTC. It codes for CSARIAGDTYEQYF.

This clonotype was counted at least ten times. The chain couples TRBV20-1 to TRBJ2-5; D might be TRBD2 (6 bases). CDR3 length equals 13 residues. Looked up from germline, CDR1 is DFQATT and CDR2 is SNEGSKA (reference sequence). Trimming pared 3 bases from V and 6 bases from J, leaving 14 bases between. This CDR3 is CSASNSGRKTQYF. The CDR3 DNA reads TGCAGTGCTAGTAATTCAGGGAGGAAGACCCAGTACTTC.

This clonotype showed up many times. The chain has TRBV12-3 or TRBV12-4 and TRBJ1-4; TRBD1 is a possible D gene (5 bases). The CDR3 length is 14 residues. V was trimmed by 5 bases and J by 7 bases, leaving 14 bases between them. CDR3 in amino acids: CASSTGRALEKLFF. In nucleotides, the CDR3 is TGTGCCAGCAGTACGGGACGGGCTCTTGAAAAACTGTTTTTT.

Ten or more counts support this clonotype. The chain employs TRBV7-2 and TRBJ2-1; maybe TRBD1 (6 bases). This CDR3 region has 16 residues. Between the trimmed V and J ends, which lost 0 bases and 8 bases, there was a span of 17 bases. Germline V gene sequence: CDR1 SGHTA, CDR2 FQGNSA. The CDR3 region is CASSLAGRQGWDEQFF. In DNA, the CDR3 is TGTGCCAGCAGCTTAGCGGGTCGGCAGGGGTGGGATGAGCAGTTCTTC. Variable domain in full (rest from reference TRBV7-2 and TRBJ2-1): GAGVSQSPSNKVTEKGKDVELRCDPISGHTALYWYRQSLGQGLEFLIYFQGNSAPDKSGLPSDRFSAERTGGSVSTLTIQRTQQEDSAVYLCASSLAGRQGWDEQFFGPGTRLTVL.

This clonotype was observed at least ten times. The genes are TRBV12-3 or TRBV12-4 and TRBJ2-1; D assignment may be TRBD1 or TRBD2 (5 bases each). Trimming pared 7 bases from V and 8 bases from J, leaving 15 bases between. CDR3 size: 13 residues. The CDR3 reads CASTSGSRDEQFF. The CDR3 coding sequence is TGTGCCAGCACCTCAGGGAGTCGAGATGAGCAGTTCTTC.

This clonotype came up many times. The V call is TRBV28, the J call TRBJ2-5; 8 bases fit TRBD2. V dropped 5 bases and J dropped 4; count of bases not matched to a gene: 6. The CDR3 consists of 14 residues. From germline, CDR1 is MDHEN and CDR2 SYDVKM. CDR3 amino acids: CASSPPGGGETQYF. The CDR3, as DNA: TGTGCCAGCAGTCCCCCGGGAGGGGGAGAGACCCAGTACTTC.

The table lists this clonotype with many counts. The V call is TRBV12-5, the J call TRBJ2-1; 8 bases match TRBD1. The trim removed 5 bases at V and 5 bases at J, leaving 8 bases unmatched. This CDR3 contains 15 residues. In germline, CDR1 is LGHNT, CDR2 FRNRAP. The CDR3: CASGTSLTGDNEQFF. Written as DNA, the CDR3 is TGTGCTAGTGGTACCTCACTGACAGGGGACAATGAGCAGTTCTTC.

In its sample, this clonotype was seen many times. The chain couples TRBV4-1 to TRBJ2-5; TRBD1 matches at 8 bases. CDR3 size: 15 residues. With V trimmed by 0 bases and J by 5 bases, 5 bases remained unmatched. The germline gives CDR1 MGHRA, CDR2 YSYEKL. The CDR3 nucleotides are TGCGCCAGCAGCCAAGACAGGGGGCGCGGGGAGACCCAGTACTTC. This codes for CASSQDRGRGETQYF.

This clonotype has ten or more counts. The CDR3 nucleotides are TGTGCCAGCAGCCCGCAAGAGCGGGGGACCCAGTACTTC. Translation gives CASSPQERGTQYF. J is TRBJ2-5 and V is TRBV7-9, with 7 bases lining up with TRBD2. V dropped 5 bases and J dropped 7; count of bases not matched to a gene: 7. The CDR3 is made up of 13 amino acids. Germline-derived CDR1 and CDR2 are SEHNR and FQNEAQ (reference sequence).

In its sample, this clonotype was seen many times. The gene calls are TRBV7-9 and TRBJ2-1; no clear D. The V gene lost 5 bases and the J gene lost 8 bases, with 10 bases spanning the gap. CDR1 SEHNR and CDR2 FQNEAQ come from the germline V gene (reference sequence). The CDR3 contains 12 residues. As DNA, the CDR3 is TGTGCCAGCAGCCGCTTCAGGCATGAGCAGTTCTTC. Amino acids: CASSRFRHEQFF.

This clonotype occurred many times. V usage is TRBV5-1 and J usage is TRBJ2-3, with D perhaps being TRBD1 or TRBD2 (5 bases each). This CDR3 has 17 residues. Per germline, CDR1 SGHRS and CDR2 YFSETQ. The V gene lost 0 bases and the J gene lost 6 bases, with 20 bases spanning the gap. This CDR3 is CASSLASPGRGADTQYF. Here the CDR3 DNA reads TGCGCCAGCAGCTTGGCCTCTCCGGGAAGAGGGGCCGATACGCAGTATTTT.

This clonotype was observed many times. CDR3 DNA sequence: TGTGCCAGCAGCGTAAGCGGGGGGGCCGGGGAGCTGTTTTTT. Protein: CASSVSGGAGELFF. The gene calls are TRBV9 and TRBJ2-2; 10 nucleotides align to TRBD2. After removal of 1 base from V and 6 bases from J, the junction contained 0 bases not matched to a gene. The V gene's germline CDR1 is SGDLS and CDR2 YYNGEE. The CDR3 consists of 14 residues.

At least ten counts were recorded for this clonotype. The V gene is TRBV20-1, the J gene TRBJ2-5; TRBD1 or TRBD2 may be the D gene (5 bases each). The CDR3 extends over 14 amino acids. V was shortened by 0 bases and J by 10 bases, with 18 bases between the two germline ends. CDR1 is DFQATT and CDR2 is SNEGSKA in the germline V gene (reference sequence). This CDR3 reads CSARDRGRDLGQYF. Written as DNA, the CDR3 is TGCAGTGCTAGAGATCGGGGCAGGGATTTGGGCCAGTACTTC.

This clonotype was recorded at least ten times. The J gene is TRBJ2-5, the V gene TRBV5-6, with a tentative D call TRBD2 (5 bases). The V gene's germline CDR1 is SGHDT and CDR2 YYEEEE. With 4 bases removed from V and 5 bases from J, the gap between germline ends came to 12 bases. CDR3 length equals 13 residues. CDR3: CASSLPRGETQYF. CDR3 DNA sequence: TGTGCCAGCAGCCTCCCTAGAGGGGAGACCCAGTACTTC.

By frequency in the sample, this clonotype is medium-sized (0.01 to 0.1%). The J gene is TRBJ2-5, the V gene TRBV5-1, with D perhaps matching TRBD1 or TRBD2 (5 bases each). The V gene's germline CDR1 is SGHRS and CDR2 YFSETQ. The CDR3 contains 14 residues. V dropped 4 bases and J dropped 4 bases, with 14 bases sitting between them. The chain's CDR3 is CASSPGGAGETQYF. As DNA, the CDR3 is TGCGCCAGCAGCCCGGGTGGGGCGGGAGAGACCCAGTACTTC.

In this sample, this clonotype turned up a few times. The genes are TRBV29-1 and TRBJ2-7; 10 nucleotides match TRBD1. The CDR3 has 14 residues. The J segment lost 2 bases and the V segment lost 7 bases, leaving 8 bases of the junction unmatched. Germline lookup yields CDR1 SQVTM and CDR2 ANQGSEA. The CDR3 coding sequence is TGCAGCGCCCTGGGGGGGACAGGGGCCTACGAGCAGTACTTC. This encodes CSALGGTGAYEQYF.

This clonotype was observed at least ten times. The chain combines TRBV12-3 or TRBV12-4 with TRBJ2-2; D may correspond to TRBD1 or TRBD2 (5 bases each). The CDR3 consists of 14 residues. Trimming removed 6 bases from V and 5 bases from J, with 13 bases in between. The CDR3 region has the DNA TGTGCCAGCAGCCCCCAAGAGGGGACCGGGGAGCTGTTTTTT. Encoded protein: CASSPQEGTGELFF.

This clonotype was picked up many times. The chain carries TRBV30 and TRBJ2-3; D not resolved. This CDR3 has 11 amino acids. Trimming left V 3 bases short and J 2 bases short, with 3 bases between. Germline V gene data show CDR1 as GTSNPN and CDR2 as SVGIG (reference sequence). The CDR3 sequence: CAWSPTDTQYF. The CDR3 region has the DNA TGTGCCTGGAGCCCCACAGATACGCAGTATTTT.

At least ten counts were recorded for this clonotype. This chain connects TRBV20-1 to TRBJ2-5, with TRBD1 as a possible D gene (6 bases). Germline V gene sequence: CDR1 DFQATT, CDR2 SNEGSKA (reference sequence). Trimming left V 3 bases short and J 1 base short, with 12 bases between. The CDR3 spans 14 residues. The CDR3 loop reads CSASKGGRQETQYF. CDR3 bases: TGCAGTGCTAGTAAAGGGGGACGCCAAGAGACCCAGTACTTC.

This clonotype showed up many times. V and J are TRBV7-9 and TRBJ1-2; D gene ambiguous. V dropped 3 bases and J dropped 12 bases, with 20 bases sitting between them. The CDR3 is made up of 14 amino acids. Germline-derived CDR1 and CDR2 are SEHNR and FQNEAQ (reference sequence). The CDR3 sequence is CASSFSTPATWNTF. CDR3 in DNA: TGTGCCAGCAGCTTCTCAACCCCGGCCACGTGGAACACCTTC.

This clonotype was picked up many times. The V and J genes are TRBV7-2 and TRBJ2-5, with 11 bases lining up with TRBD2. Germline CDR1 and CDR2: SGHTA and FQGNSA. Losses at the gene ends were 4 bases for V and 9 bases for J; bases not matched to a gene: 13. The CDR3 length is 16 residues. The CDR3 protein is CASSYLLAGALGAQYF. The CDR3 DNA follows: TGTGCCAGCAGCTACCTACTAGCGGGGGCCCTAGGGGCCCAGTACTTC. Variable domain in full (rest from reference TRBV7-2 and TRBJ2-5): GAGVSQSPSNKVTEKGKDVELRCDPISGHTALYWYRQSLGQGLEFLIYFQGNSAPDKSGLPSDRFSAERTGGSVSTLTIQRTQQEDSAVYLCASSYLLAGALGAQYFGPGTRLLVL.

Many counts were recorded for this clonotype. This CDR3 reads CASSLWSTGLNTEAFF. DNA of the CDR3: TGTGCCAGCAGCTTGTGGTCAACAGGATTGAACACTGAAGCTTTCTTT. The chain recombines TRBV5-8 with TRBJ1-1; D may be TRBD1 (5 bases). Per germline, CDR1 SGHTS and CDR2 YDEGEE. The CDR3 has 16 residues. Trimming left V 1 base short and J 0 bases short, with 13 bases between.